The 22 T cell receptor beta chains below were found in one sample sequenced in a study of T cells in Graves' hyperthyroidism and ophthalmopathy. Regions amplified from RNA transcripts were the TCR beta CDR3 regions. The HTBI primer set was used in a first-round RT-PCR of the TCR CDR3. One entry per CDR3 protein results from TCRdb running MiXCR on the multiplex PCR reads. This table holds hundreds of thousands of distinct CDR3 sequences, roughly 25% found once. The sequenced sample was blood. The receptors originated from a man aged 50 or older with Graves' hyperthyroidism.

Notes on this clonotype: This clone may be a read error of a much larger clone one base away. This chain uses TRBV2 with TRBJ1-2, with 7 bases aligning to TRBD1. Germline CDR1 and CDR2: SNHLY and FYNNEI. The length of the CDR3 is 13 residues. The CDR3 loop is CASSPDREGGCTF. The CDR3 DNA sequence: TGTGCCAGCAGCCCAGACAGGGAAGGTGGCTGCACCTTC.

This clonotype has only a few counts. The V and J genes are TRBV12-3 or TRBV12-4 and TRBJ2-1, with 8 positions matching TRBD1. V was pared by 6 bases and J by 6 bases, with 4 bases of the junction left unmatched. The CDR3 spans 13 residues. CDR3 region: CASRQGVSNEQFF. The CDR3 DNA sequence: TGTGCCAGCAGACAGGGGGTTTCCAATGAGCAGTTCTTC.

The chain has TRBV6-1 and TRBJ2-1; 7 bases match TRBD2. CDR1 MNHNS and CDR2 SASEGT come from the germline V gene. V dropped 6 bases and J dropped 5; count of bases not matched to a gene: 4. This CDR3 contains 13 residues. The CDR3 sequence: CASRASGDNEQFF. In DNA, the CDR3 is TGTGCCAGCAGGGCTAGCGGCGACAATGAGCAGTTCTTC.

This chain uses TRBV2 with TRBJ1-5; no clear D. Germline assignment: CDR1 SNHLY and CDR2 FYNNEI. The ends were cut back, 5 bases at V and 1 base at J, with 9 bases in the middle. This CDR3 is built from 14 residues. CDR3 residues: CASSIGVSNQPQHF. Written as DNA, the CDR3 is TGTGCCAGCAGTATTGGAGTAAGCAATCAGCCCCAGCATTTT.

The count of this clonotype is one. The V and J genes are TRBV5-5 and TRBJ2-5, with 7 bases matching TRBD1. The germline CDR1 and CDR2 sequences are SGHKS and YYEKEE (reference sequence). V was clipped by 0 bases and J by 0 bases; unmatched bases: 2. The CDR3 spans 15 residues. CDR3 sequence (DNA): TGTGCCAGCAGCTTGGGGGACAGCAACCAAGAGACCCAGTACTTC. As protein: CASSLGDSNQETQYF.

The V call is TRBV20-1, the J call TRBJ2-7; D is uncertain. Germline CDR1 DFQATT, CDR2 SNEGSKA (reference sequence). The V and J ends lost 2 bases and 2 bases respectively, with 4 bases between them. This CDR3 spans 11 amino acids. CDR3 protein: CSARQAYEQYF. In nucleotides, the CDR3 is TGCAGTGCTAGACAGGCCTACGAGCAGTACTTC.

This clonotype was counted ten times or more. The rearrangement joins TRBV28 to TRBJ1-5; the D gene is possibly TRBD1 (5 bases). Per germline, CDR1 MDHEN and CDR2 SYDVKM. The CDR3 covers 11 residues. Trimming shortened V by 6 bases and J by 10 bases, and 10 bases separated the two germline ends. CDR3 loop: CASSWRGPQHF. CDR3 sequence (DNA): TGTGCCAGCAGCTGGAGGGGCCCCCAGCATTTT.

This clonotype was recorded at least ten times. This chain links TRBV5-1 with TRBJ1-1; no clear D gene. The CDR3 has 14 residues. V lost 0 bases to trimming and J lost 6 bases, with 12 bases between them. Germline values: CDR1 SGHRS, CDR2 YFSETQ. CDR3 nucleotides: TGCGCCAGCAGCTTGGGTGGGTCCACATCTGAAGCTTTCTTT. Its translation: CASSLGGSTSEAFF.

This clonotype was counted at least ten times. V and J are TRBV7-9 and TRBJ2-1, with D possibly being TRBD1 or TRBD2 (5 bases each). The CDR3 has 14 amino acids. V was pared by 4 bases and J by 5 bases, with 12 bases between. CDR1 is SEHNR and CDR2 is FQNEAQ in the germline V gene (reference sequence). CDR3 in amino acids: CASSSWGRHNEQFF. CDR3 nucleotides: TGTGCCAGCAGCTCGTGGGGACGACACAATGAGCAGTTCTTC.

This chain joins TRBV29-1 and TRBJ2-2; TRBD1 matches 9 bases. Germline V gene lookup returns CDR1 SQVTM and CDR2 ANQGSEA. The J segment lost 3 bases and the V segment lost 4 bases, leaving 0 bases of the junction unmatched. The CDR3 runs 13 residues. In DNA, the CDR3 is TGCAGCGTTGGGACAGGGGACACCGGGGAGCTGTTTTTT. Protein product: CSVGTGDTGELFF.

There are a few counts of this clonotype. The CDR3 reads CASSTGTSGGDTQYF. The CDR3 bases are TGCGCCAGCAGCACCGGGACTAGCGGAGGAGATACGCAGTATTTT. V and J are TRBV5-1 and TRBJ2-3; TRBD2 aligns across 11 bases. Trimming at V came to 4 bases and at J to 5 bases, leaving 6 bases not matched to a gene. CDR1 and CDR2 (germline): SGHRS, YFSETQ. This CDR3 contains 15 residues.

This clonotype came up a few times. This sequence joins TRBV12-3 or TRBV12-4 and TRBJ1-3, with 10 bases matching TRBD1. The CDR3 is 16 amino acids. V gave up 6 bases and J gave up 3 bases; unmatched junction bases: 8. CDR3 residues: CASSTTGGAGGNTIYF. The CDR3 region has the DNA TGTGCCAGCAGCACGACAGGGGGCGCCGGTGGAAACACCATATATTTT.

The CDR3 loop reads CASSPWDSAYEQYF. The CDR3, as DNA: TGTGCCAGCAGCCCCTGGGACTCAGCCTACGAGCAGTACTTC. This chain uses TRBV9 with TRBJ2-7; the D gene is possibly TRBD2 (6 bases). Germline V gene lookup returns CDR1 SGDLS and CDR2 YYNGEE. This CDR3 contains 14 residues. The V end was cut by 4 bases, the J end by 2 bases, with 13 bases between.

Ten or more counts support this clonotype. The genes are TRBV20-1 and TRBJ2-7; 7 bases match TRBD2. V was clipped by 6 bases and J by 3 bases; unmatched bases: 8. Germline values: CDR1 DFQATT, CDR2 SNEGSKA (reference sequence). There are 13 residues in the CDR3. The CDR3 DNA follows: TGCAGTGCAACGGGACTAAACTTCTACGAGCAGTACTTC. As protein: CSATGLNFYEQYF.

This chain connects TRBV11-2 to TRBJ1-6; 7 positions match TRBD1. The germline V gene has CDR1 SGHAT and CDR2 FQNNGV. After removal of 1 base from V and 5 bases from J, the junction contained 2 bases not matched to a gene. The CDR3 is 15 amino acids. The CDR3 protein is CASSLVGQNNSPLHF. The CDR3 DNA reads TGTGCCAGCAGCTTAGTGGGACAGAATAATTCACCCCTCCACTTT.

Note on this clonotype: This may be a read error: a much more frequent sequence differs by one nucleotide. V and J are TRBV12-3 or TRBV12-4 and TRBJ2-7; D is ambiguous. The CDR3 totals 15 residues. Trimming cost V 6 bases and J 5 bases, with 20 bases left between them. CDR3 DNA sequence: TGTGCCAGCAGCTCCCCTCCAAGTGGTCGTGACGAGCAGTACTTC. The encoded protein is CASSSPPSGRDEQYF.

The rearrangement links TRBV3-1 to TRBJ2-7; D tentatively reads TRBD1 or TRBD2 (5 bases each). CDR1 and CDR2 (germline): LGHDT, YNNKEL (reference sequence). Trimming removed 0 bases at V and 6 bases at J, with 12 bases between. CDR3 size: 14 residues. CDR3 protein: CASSQDRQGREQYF. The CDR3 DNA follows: TGTGCCAGCAGCCAAGATCGGCAGGGACGCGAGCAGTACTTC.

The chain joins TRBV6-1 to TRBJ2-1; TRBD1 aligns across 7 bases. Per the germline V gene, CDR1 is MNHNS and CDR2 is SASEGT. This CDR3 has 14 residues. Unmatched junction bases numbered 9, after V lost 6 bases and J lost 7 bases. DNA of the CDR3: TGTGCCAGCAGACCGGGACAGTACGGGAATGAGCAGTTCTTC. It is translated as CASRPGQYGNEQFF.

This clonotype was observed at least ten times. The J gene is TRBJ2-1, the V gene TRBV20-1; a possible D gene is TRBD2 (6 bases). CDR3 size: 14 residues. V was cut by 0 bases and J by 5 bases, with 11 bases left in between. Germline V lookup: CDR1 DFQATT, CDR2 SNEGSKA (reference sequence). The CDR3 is CSARDHKRDNEQFF. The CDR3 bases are TGCAGTGCTAGAGATCATAAGCGGGACAATGAGCAGTTCTTC.

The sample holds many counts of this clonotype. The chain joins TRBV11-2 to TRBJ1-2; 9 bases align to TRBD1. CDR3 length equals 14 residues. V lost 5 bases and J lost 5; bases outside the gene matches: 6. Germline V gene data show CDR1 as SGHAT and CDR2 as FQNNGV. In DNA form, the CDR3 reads TGTGCCAGCAGCGCCGGGACAGGGCTTTATGGCTACACCTTC. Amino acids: CASSAGTGLYGYTF.

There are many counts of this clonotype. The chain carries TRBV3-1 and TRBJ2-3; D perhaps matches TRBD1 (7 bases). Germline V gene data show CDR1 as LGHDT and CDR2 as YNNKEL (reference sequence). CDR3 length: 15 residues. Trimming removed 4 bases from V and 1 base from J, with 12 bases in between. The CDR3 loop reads CASSPTRGGTDTQYF. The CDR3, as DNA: TGTGCCAGCAGCCCCACCAGGGGGGGCACAGATACGCAGTATTTT.

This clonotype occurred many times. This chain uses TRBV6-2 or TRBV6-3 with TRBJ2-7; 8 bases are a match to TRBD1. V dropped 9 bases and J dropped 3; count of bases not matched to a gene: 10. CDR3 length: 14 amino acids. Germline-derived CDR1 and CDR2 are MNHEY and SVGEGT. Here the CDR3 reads CASCTTGDLYEQYF. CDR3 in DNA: TGTGCCAGTTGCACGACAGGGGACCTCTACGAGCAGTACTTC.